A selection of T cell receptor beta chains follows, all from one sample in a study of cytomegalovirus exposure and HLA in healthy donors. Here immunoSEQ multiplex PCR was the method, and the copy in TCRdb shows in-frame clones only, minus some. The profile shows approximately 180,000 clones, roughly three quarters of them singletons. Source material: PBMCs. These receptors all come from a male donor in good health and CMV-seronegative. CDR3s include the opening cysteine and the closing phenylalanine or tryptophan. D genes are given only for firm matches. Size tells how often a clone was seen (once, few, many) or the class of an expanded clone, and some rows leave it out.

cdr3_length j_call clone_size d_call v_call cdr3_nt cdr3_aa
13 TRBJ1-2 few . TRBV30 TGTGCCTGGATCGGCGGATCTAACTATGGCTACACCTTC CAWIGGSNYGYTF
12 TRBJ2-7 . . TRBV28 TGTGCCAGCAGTTTACTCTACTACGAGCAGTACTTC CASSLLYYEQYF
16 TRBJ1-2 . . TRBV5-1 TGCGCCAGCAGCTTGGGGGGGCCTGGGGGAGAGTATGGCTACACCTTC CASSLGGPGGEYGYTF
13 TRBJ1-1 . TRBD1 TRBV5-6 TGTGCCAGCGGCGGAGGGCAGGGGGTTGAAGCTTTCTTT CASGGGQGVEAFF
17 TRBJ1-5 . . TRBV19 TGTGCCAGTAGGACTGGAGGGCAGATGGTTAGCAATCAGCCCCAGCATTTT CASRTGGQMVSNQPQHF
15 TRBJ2-5 . TRBD1 TRBV13 TGTGCCAGCAGCCGTCTCGGGACAGGGGGAAAGACCCAGTACTTC CASSRLGTGGKTQYF
13 TRBJ2-5 . . TRBV7-3 TGTGCCAGCAGCTTAAATTGGGGCGAGACCCAGTACTTC CASSLNWGETQYF
14 TRBJ2-3 . TRBD1 TRBV25-1 TGTGCCAGCAGTTGGACAGGGCCCACAGATACGCAGTATTTT CASSWTGPTDTQYF
12 TRBJ2-7 . TRBD2 TRBV30 TGTGCCTTTAGAGCGGGACCCTACGAGCAGTACTTC CAFRAGPYEQYF
14 TRBJ1-3 few . TRBV9 TGTGCCAGCAGCGCGTACACCTCTGGAAACACCATATATTTT CASSAYTSGNTIYF
13 TRBJ2-7 . . TRBV5-1 TGCGCCAGCAGCTTGGCGCAGAACTACGAGCAGTACTTC CASSLAQNYEQYF
15 TRBJ2-1 . . TRBV5-6 TGTGCCAGCAGCCCTATTGGTCAGGCAAACAATGAGCAGTTCTTC CASSPIGQANNEQFF
15 TRBJ1-2 . TRBD1 TRBV5-1 TGCGCCAGCAGCTTGGGGGGACAGGGCAACTATGGCTACACCTTC CASSLGGQGNYGYTF
12 TRBJ1-1 . . TRBV7-9 TGTTCCAGCAGCACCAGGGGCACTGAAGCTTTCTTT CSSSTRGTEAFF
14 TRBJ1-5 . TRBD1 TRBV4-2 TGTGCCAGCAGCCCGACAGGGTGGAATCAGCCCCAGCATTTT CASSPTGWNQPQHF
14 TRBJ1-1 . . TRBV4-3 TGCGCCAGCAGCCAAGAGGTCAGTTACACTGAAGCTTTCTTT CASSQEVSYTEAFF
15 TRBJ1-5 . TRBD1 TRBV18 TGTGCCAGCTCACCACTCCAGGGGGCTAATCAGCCCCAGCATTTT CASSPLQGANQPQHF
15 TRBJ2-1 . . TRBV5-1 TGCGCCAGCGCAATAAGAGGGGGCTCCTACAATGAGCAGTTCTTC CASAIRGGSYNEQFF
15 TRBJ2-3 . . TRBV7-6 TGTGCCAGCAGCTTAGGAGGGTTCGTGACAGATACGCAGTATTTT CASSLGGFVTDTQYF
13 TRBJ2-3 . . TRBV5-1 TGCGCCAGCAGCTTGTGGGGCCCAGATACGCAGTATTTT CASSLWGPDTQYF
17 TRBJ2-2 . . TRBV19 TGTGCCAGTAGTATGACTCGAAGCGGGTGGGACACCGGGGAGCTGTTTTTT CASSMTRSGWDTGELFF
15 TRBJ1-5 once TRBD1 TRBV5-5 TGTGCCAGCAGCTTGTCAGGGGGGAGCAATCAGCCCCAGCATTTT CASSLSGGSNQPQHF
14 TRBJ1-2 . . TRBV7-8 TGTGCCAGCAGCTCTCGGGTGGAAGCGCCGGGCTACACCTTC CASSSRVEAPGYTF
15 TRBJ2-5 . . TRBV14 TGTGCCAGCAGCCAAGAGGAGAGGTACCAAGAGACCCAGTACTTC CASSQEERYQETQYF
16 TRBJ2-1 . TRBD1 TRBV27 TGTGCCAGCAGTCTAAGGACAGGGCTGAATTACAATGAGCAGTTCTTC CASSLRTGLNYNEQFF
16 TRBJ1-6 . TRBD1 TRBV7-9 TGTGCCAGCAGCGTCCAAACGACAGGGTCCGGTTCACCCCTCCACTTT CASSVQTTGSGSPLHF
18 TRBJ2-1 . TRBD2 TRBV7-9 TGTGCCAGCAGCCAGCGGGGTAGCGGACTCTACGCCTACAATGAGCAGTTCTTC CASSQRGSGLYAYNEQFF
15 TRBJ1-5 few TRBD1 TRBV27 TGTGCCAGCAGTTTCTACGGGACAGTAAATCAGCCCCAGCATTTT CASSFYGTVNQPQHF
14 TRBJ1-1 . TRBD1 TRBV28 TGTGCCAGCAGTTCCCCAGGGGGCTTTACTGAAGCTTTCTTT CASSSPGGFTEAFF
15 TRBJ1-4 . . TRBV6-5 TGTGCCAGCAGCACACAGGGCTCAAGAGCGGGGGAACTGTTTTTT CASSTQGSRAGELFF
15 TRBJ2-3 . . TRBV28 TGTGCCAGCAGTTTTCTGGGGGGAGAAGTAGTTACGCAGTATTTT CASSFLGGEVVTQYF
14 TRBJ1-6 . . TRBV28 TGTGCCAGCAGTTTAAGACAGGATAATTCACCCCTCCACTTT CASSLRQDNSPLHF
16 TRBJ2-1 . . TRBV6-1 TGTGCCAGCAGTGAAGCGCTGGCGGAGGCCTACAATGAGCAGTTCTTC CASSEALAEAYNEQFF
14 TRBJ1-2 few . TRBV19 TGTGCCAGTAGTATCCAACAGGCTAACTATGGCTACACCTTC CASSIQQANYGYTF
13 TRBJ2-1 once . TRBV7-9 TGTGCCAGCAGCTTGGGGGGAGGCAATGAGCAGTTCTTC CASSLGGGNEQFF
15 TRBJ2-1 . TRBD2 TRBV6-6 TGTGCCAGCAGCCAACTAGCGGGAGGGAACAATGAGCAGTTCTTC CASSQLAGGNNEQFF
13 TRBJ1-4 . TRBD1 TRBV28 TGTGCCAGCGGACAGGGTCGTAACGAAAAACTGTTTTTT CASGQGRNEKLFF
15 TRBJ1-4 . . TRBV18 TGTGCCAGCTCACCATGGGGAGGGGCTAATGAAAAACTGTTTTTT CASSPWGGANEKLFF
14 TRBJ2-3 . TRBD2 TRBV10-1 TGCGCCAGCAGCGCCGGGACTATCACAGATACGCAGTATTTT CASSAGTITDTQYF
16 TRBJ2-3 . TRBD1 TRBV28 TGTGCCAGCAGTTTAAGGGGGGACAGGGTCACAGATACGCAGTATTTT CASSLRGDRVTDTQYF
15 TRBJ1-5 few . TRBV6-5 TGTGCCAGCAGTTCACAGGGTGGCGGCAATCAGCCCCAGCATTTT CASSSQGGGNQPQHF
13 TRBJ2-7 . TRBD2 TRBV7-3 TGTGCCAGCAGCTCCGGGACTAGCTCCGAGCAGTACTTC CASSSGTSSEQYF
17 TRBJ2-1 . . TRBV7-2 TGTGCCAGCAGCTTAGGGCCAGGACGGGGAGGTTACAATGAGCAGTTCTTC CASSLGPGRGGYNEQFF
14 TRBJ1-5 . TRBD1 TRBV6-1 TGTGCCAGCGAGTACGGACAGGCCGATCAGCCCCAGCATTTT CASEYGQADQPQHF
14 TRBJ1-1 . . TRBV30 TGTGCCTGGAGTGTAGGGACAAGCAACACTGAAGCTTTCTTT CAWSVGTSNTEAFF
17 TRBJ2-3 . TRBD2 TRBV29-1 TGCAGCGTACTCGGGGCGGGGGGCCAGATACCGACAGATACGCAGTATTTT CSVLGAGGQIPTDTQYF
14 TRBJ2-3 . . TRBV19 TGTGCCAGTATCAACCGCGGGGTAACAGATACGCAGTATTTT CASINRGVTDTQYF
12 TRBJ1-5 . . TRBV6-6 TGTGCCAGCACCCAGGGAGGCCAGCCCCAGCATTTT CASTQGGQPQHF
12 TRBJ2-1 few . TRBV7-9 TGTGCCAGCAGCTATAACAACAATGAGCAGTTCTTC CASSYNNNEQFF
16 TRBJ2-2 . . TRBV30 TGTGCCTGGATCGGTTACGGACAGATTAACACCGGGGAGCTGTTTTTT CAWIGYGQINTGELFF
14 TRBJ2-7 . TRBD1 TRBV6-6 TGTGCCAGCAGCAGGGGGTTATGGTTATACGAGCAGTACTTC CASSRGLWLYEQYF
14 TRBJ1-5 once TRBD1 TRBV2 TGTGCCAGCACTCAGGGGGGCCCGGGTCAACCCCAGCATTTT CASTQGGPGQPQHF